This T cell receptor (beta chain) was captured in a study of cytomegalovirus exposure and HLA in healthy donors. Study-level findings and limits: Highly shared sequence variants in one cluster were likely a sequencing artifact. Earlier analysis found most TCR beta V segments productive about 87% or about 30% of the time.

Of note for this clone: Its target is unknown.

The PCR had 60 Vbeta and 13 Jbeta primers. Sequencing used immunoSEQ multiplex PCR; TCRdb keeps in-frame clones, though not all of them. The table lists about 46,000 clones. Germline CDR1 reads SGHAT; CDR2 reads FQDESV (reference sequence). The CDR3 is 13 amino acids. The ends were cut back, 10 bases at V and 0 bases at J, with 12 bases in the middle. The TCR comes from a woman aged 40 to 50 in good health and CMV-seronegative. The J gene is TRBJ1-1, the V gene TRBV11-1; D is ambiguous. The sample comprised PBMCs. The CDR3 spells CATTETLNTEAFF. CDR3 sequence (DNA): TGTGCCACCACAGAGACCCTGAACACTGAAGCTTTCTTT.